Presented here are 30 T cell receptor beta chains from one specimen sequenced in a study of response to subunit inactivated influenza vaccine. Each CDR3 protein gets one entry after TCRdb re-called the RT-PCR reads with MiXCR. The sample carries around 300,000 distinct CDR3 sequences, around 20% recorded once. The specimen comprised PBMCs from blood, sampled about 20 months after vaccination. Receptor source: a man in his fifties or sixties who received an inactivated influenza vaccine.

V is TRBV6-5 and J is TRBJ2-5; 10 bases fit TRBD2. This CDR3 contains 16 residues. V gave up 0 bases and J gave up 5 bases; unmatched junction bases: 6. Germline-derived CDR1 and CDR2 are MNHEY and SVGAGI. CDR3 nucleotides: TGTGCCAGCAGTTACTCCGGGACTAGCGTCATGGAGACCCAGTACTTC. Protein sequence: CASSYSGTSVMETQYF.

The rearrangement uses TRBV7-3 and TRBJ2-5, with D tentatively TRBD2 (5 bases). V was cut by 1 base and J by 5 bases, with 8 bases left in between. Germline V gene sequence: CDR1 SGHTA, CDR2 FQGTGA. The CDR3 runs 13 residues. For the CDR3, the DNA is TGTGCCAGCAGCTTAAACGGGGTGGAGACCCAGTACTTC. It translates to CASSLNGVETQYF.

This clonotype was counted many times. The chain combines TRBV5-1 with TRBJ2-1, with D uncertain. V was cut by 0 bases and J by 0 bases, with 13 bases left in between. The CDR3 has 17 residues. The V gene's germline CDR1 is SGHRS and CDR2 YFSETQ. The CDR3 reads CASSLGRSVVSYNEQFF. The CDR3 bases are TGCGCCAGCAGCTTGGGCCGCAGTGTCGTCTCCTACAATGAGCAGTTCTTC.

The rearrangement joins TRBV29-1 to TRBJ1-5, with TRBD1 matching 7 bases. Germline values: CDR1 SQVTM, CDR2 ANQGSEA. The CDR3 is 15 residues long. V shed 4 bases and J 0 bases; nucleotides not matched to a gene: 6. CDR3 region: CSVGVTGDSNQPQHF. The CDR3 DNA follows: TGCAGCGTTGGGGTTACAGGGGATAGCAATCAGCCCCAGCATTTT.

The chain couples TRBV14 to TRBJ1-1, with D hard to call. The V gene's germline CDR1 is SGHDN and CDR2 FVKESK. Trimming stripped 7 bases from V and 0 bases from J, with 12 bases between. The CDR3 loop spans 14 amino acids. CDR3 sequence reads: CASTRGPLNTEAFF. The DNA for the CDR3 is TGTGCCAGCACCCGAGGGCCCTTGAACACTGAAGCTTTCTTT. Full variable domain (missing parts from reference TRBV14 and TRBJ1-1): EAGVTQFPSHSVIEKGQTVTLRCDPISGHDNLYWYRRVMGKEIKFLLHFVKESKQDESGMPNNRFLAERTGGTYSTLKVQPAELEDSGVYFCASTRGPLNTEAFFGQGTRLTVV.

The chain couples TRBV10-3 to TRBJ1-1; no clear D gene. The CDR3 loop spans 14 amino acids. Trimming cost V 7 bases and J 5 bases, with 17 bases left between them. Germline V gives CDR1 ENHRY, CDR2 SYGVKD. CDR3: CAIKLGSPGTEAFF. CDR3 nucleotide sequence: TGTGCCATCAAATTAGGGTCCCCCGGTACTGAAGCTTTCTTT.

The chain links TRBV18 to TRBJ1-3; D is unresolved. CDR3 length: 14 amino acids. V lost 2 bases and J lost 2, with 7 bases in between. From germline, CDR1 is KGHSH and CDR2 LQKENI. Here the CDR3 DNA reads TGTGCCAGCTCACCAAAGGGAGCTGGAAACACCATATATTTT. This sequence encodes CASSPKGAGNTIYF.

This clonotype was observed a few times. The V gene is TRBV11-2, the J gene TRBJ2-7; unclear D gene. Germline loops: CDR1 SGHAT, CDR2 FQNNGV. This CDR3 has 13 amino acids. V gave up 1 base and J gave up 6 bases, with 10 bases separating them. Here the CDR3 DNA reads TGTGCCAGCAGCTTAGTGTCCTTAGGCGAGCAGTACTTC. It translates to CASSLVSLGEQYF.

This clonotype was observed a single time. The chain has TRBV5-1 and TRBJ1-3; D unclear. Trimming removed 5 bases at V and 0 bases at J, with 12 bases between. The V gene's germline CDR1 is SGHRS and CDR2 YFSETQ. The CDR3 is made up of 15 amino acids. This chain's CDR3 is CASSQDGFSGNTIYF. The CDR3 DNA reads TGCGCCAGCAGTCAAGACGGATTCTCTGGAAACACCATATATTTT.

The genes are TRBV12-3 or TRBV12-4 and TRBJ2-5; 8 bases line up with TRBD2. The V gene end was trimmed by 5 bases and the J gene end by 4 bases; junction bases not matched to a gene: 9. The CDR3 is made up of 15 amino acids. The CDR3 sequence: CASSTQGLAGETQYF. The CDR3 DNA reads TGTGCCAGCAGTACCCAAGGACTAGCCGGAGAGACCCAGTACTTC.

This clonotype has only a few counts. J is TRBJ2-5 and V is TRBV18; 11 bases match TRBD2. The junction had 12 bases not matched to a gene; V was cut back by 2 bases and J by 4 bases. Germline V gene lookup returns CDR1 KGHSH and CDR2 LQKENI. The CDR3 runs 18 residues. This CDR3 is CASSPSTATSGSPETQYF. In DNA form, the CDR3 reads TGTGCCAGCTCACCAAGTACAGCAACTAGCGGGAGTCCAGAGACCCAGTACTTC. The full variable domain, in which reference TRBV18 and TRBJ2-5 provide the parts outside the CDR3, is NAGVMQNPRHLVRRRGQEARLRCSPMKGHSHVYWYRQLPEEGLKFMVYLQKENIIDESGMPKERFSAEFPKEGPSILRIQQVVRGDSAAYFCASSPSTATSGSPETQYFGPGTRLLVL.

The gene calls are TRBV6-1 and TRBJ1-1; D is perhaps TRBD1 (5 bases). CDR1 is MNHNS, CDR2 SASEGT, per germline. The CDR3 sequence is 12 residues long. Trimming cost V 4 bases and J 10 bases, with 13 bases left between them. This chain's CDR3 is CASSALGGGAFF. CDR3 DNA: TGTGCCAGCAGTGCCCTCGGTGGGGGAGCTTTCTTT.

The genes are TRBV6-1 and TRBJ1-5; 10 bases fit TRBD1. CDR1 and CDR2 (germline): MNHNS, SASEGT. The trim removed 8 bases at V and 7 bases at J, leaving 14 bases unmatched. This CDR3 region has 16 residues. The CDR3 loop reads CASRRRGQGDEQPQHF. Written as DNA, the CDR3 is TGTGCCAGCCGCCGACGAGGACAGGGGGATGAACAGCCCCAGCATTTT.

This clonotype has more than one count but fewer than ten. The chain combines TRBV2 with TRBJ1-5, with 7 bases that match TRBD1. CDR1 SNHLY and CDR2 FYNNEI come from the germline V gene. The V and J ends lost 8 bases and 6 bases, in that order; junction bases with no gene match: 7. The CDR3 sequence is 13 residues long. The CDR3 loop reads CASQGQAGQPQHF. The CDR3 DNA reads as TGTGCCAGCCAAGGACAGGCTGGTCAGCCCCAGCATTTT.

The chain carries TRBV5-1 and TRBJ1-2, with D maybe TRBD1 (5 bases). The CDR3 has 14 residues. V lost 1 base and J 6 bases, leaving 13 bases between the germline ends. Germline V gene data show CDR1 as SGHRS and CDR2 as YFSETQ. CDR3 sequence: CASSLRQPRDGYTF. CDR3 nucleotide sequence: TGCGCCAGCAGCTTGAGACAGCCAAGGGATGGCTACACCTTC. The full variable domain, in which reference TRBV5-1 and TRBJ1-2 provide the parts outside the CDR3, is KAGVTQTPRYLIKTRGQQVTLSCSPISGHRSVSWYQQTPGQGLQFLFEYFSETQRNKGNFPGRFSGRQFSNSRSEMNVSTLELGDSALYLCASSLRQPRDGYTFGSGTRLTVV.

This clonotype was found a few times. The V call is TRBV7-9, the J call TRBJ2-5; 7 bases align to TRBD1. Germline assignment: CDR1 SEHNR and CDR2 FQNEAQ (reference sequence). The CDR3 contains 15 residues. The V segment lost 1 base and the J segment 2 bases; nucleotides outside the gene matches: 4. The CDR3 region has the DNA TGTGCCAGCAGCTTAGACAGGGGAATACAAGAGACCCAGTACTTC. It yields the protein CASSLDRGIQETQYF.

The J gene is TRBJ2-3, the V gene TRBV20-1; 9 bases map to TRBD1. The CDR3 contains 17 residues. Germline CDR1 DFQATT, CDR2 SNEGSKA (reference sequence). Trimming took 0 bases from V and 2 from J; bases not matched to a gene: 9. The CDR3 DNA reads as TGCAGTGCTAGAGATTGGCCGGGACAGGGCGCCACAGATACGCAGTATTTT. Residues: CSARDWPGQGATDTQYF.

V and J are TRBV5-5 and TRBJ1-1, with a weak D call TRBD1 (5 bases). Trimming took off 4 bases at V and 1 base at J, with 11 bases between the two ends. This CDR3 has 14 residues. Germline V lookup: CDR1 SGHKS, CDR2 YYEKEE (reference sequence). The CDR3 loop reads CASSTMTANTEAFF. CDR3 bases: TGTGCCAGCAGCACAATGACAGCGAACACTGAAGCTTTCTTT.

V and J are TRBV10-1 and TRBJ2-2; the match to TRBD2 covers 8 bases. Germline lookup yields CDR1 WNHNN and CDR2 SYGVQD (reference sequence). This CDR3 spans 16 amino acids. V dropped 2 bases and J dropped 4; count of bases not matched to a gene: 6. The DNA for the CDR3 is TGCGCCAGCAGTGAGACTATAGCGGGGAGCACCGGGGAGCTGTTTTTT. Residues: CASSETIAGSTGELFF.

This clonotype was counted at least ten times. The chain joins TRBV2 to TRBJ1-1, with TRBD1 as a possible D gene (5 bases). V was trimmed by 7 bases and J by 0 bases, leaving 9 bases between them. This CDR3 has 13 residues. The germline V gene has CDR1 SNHLY and CDR2 FYNNEI. The CDR3 sequence: CASTGGMNTEAFF. The CDR3 bases are TGTGCCAGCACCGGGGGGATGAACACTGAAGCTTTCTTT.

V and J are TRBV15 and TRBJ1-1; D not resolved. Trimming took off 0 bases at V and 4 bases at J, with 9 bases between the two ends. The CDR3 consists of 14 residues. Looked up from germline, CDR1 is LNHNV and CDR2 is YYDKDF (reference sequence). Here the CDR3 reads CATSREAPGTEAFF. Written as DNA, the CDR3 is TGTGCCACCAGCAGAGAAGCTCCGGGCACTGAAGCTTTCTTT. Full variable domain (rest looked up from reference TRBV15 and TRBJ1-1): DAMVIQNPRYQVTQFGKPVTLSCSQTLNHNVMYWYQQKSSQAPKLLFHYYDKDFNNEADTPDNFQSRRPNTSFCFLDIRSPGLGDTAMYLCATSREAPGTEAFFGQGTRLTVV.

This rearrangement joins TRBV28 to TRBJ2-7, with D tentatively TRBD1 (6 bases). The germline V gene has CDR1 MDHEN and CDR2 SYDVKM. Trimming removed 11 bases at V and 3 bases at J, with 17 bases between. The CDR3 is 13 amino acids. The CDR3 coding sequence is TGTGCCGTGCATCGGGACAACCTCTACGAGCAGTACTTC. Amino acid sequence: CAVHRDNLYEQYF.

This clonotype was seen a handful of times. The chain has TRBV9 and TRBJ2-1, with D maybe TRBD2 (5 bases). Looked up from germline, CDR1 is SGDLS and CDR2 is YYNGEE. V lost 2 bases, J lost 10 bases, and 19 bases lay in between. The CDR3 has 15 residues. The CDR3 DNA is TGTGCCAGCAGCGTGGAAGCGGTACTAATAGGGGAGCAGTTCTTC. Translating it yields CASSVEAVLIGEQFF.

The chain carries TRBV5-6 and TRBJ2-3; 11 nucleotides line up with TRBD2. The CDR3 has 17 amino acids. In germline, CDR1 is SGHDT, CDR2 YYEEEE. Trimming at V came to 0 bases and at J to 9 bases, leaving 12 bases not matched to a gene. The CDR3 bases are TGTGCCAGCAGCTTGGAGGGCCTAGCGGGGGGCCCATGGACGCAGTATTTT. It yields the protein CASSLEGLAGGPWTQYF.

This clonotype was counted only a few times. This chain uses TRBV28 with TRBJ2-7, with TRBD1 matching 9 bases. The ends lost 4 bases at V and 5 bases at J; junction bases unmatched: 9. Germline V gene lookup returns CDR1 MDHEN and CDR2 SYDVKM. The CDR3 covers 15 residues. The CDR3 sequence: CASSSPGQGADEQYF. The CDR3 DNA reads as TGTGCCAGCAGTTCCCCGGGACAGGGTGCTGACGAGCAGTACTTC.

The table lists this clonotype with a few counts. The rearrangement uses TRBV20-1 and TRBJ2-6; D perhaps matches TRBD2 (7 bases). Germline V lookup: CDR1 DFQATT, CDR2 SNEGSKA (reference sequence). The CDR3 is 16 amino acids. Trimming cost V 3 bases and J 4 bases, with 16 bases left between them. The CDR3 here is CSARRGGGAGANVLTF. The CDR3 DNA sequence: TGCAGTGCTAGGCGAGGGGGGGGTGCCGGGGCCAACGTCCTGACTTTC.

DNA of the CDR3: TGTGCCATCAAAGGACATGAACCCTACAATGAGCAGTTCTTC. This gives the protein CAIKGHEPYNEQFF. The chain couples TRBV28 to TRBJ2-1; a possible D gene is TRBD1 (5 bases). The germline gives CDR1 MDHEN, CDR2 SYDVKM. Trimming removed 10 bases from V and 2 bases from J, with 15 bases in between. CDR3 size: 14 residues.

The chain couples TRBV12-3 or TRBV12-4 to TRBJ2-3; 8 nucleotides align to TRBD1. The CDR3 consists of 17 residues. The ends lost 0 bases at V and 2 bases at J; junction bases unmatched: 7. The CDR3 bases are TGTGCCAGCAGTTTAGCGGCCTTGACAGGGGTCACAGATACGCAGTATTTT. Protein product: CASSLAALTGVTDTQYF.

A few counts support this clonotype. The chain links TRBV4-1 to TRBJ2-2; 10 positions match TRBD1. The CDR3 has 19 amino acids. J lost 0 bases, V lost 4 bases, and 11 bases had no gene match. Germline V CDR1 and CDR2: MGHRA, YSYEKL. CDR3 sequence (DNA): TGCGCCAGCAGCCTCCCGGGACAGGGGTCCCCCGCGAACACCGGGGAGCTGTTTTTT. Protein product: CASSLPGQGSPANTGELFF.

This clonotype was seen a handful of times. The rearrangement joins TRBV18 to TRBJ1-5; D might be TRBD1 (5 bases). Germline CDR1 and CDR2: KGHSH and LQKENI. Between the trimmed V and J ends, which lost 8 bases and 3 bases, there was a span of 17 bases. CDR3 length: 15 amino acids. As DNA, the CDR3 is TGTGCCAGCGCGGGCCTCGGGGGGTCCAATCAGCCCCAGCATTTT. Translating gives CASAGLGGSNQPQHF.